This T cell receptor beta chain was observed in a study of T cell responses to AZD1222 COVID-19 vaccine. Findings and limits, study-wide: Clonal diversity was possibly underestimated, and the donors were mostly white British, with more females.

CDR1 is SNHLY, CDR2 FYNNEI, per germline. Deletions cut 6 bases from V and 8 bases from J, with 16 bases between. The CDR3 covers 13 residues. About this clone itself: Its antigen is unidentified.

The analysis combined second doses at about 4 or about 12 weeks. Profiling relied on immunoSEQ multiplex PCR, and the TCRdb table lists in-frame clones only, not all of them. The sample shows some 130,000 clones, approximately 91% of them seen only once. Sample: peripheral blood, taken 28 days after the second AZD1222 dose. The receptor was isolated from an adult who received the AZD1222 COVID-19 vaccine. The chain joins TRBV2 to TRBJ1-1; D gene unclear. CDR3 loop: CASSKGIGNEAFF. DNA for the CDR3: TGTGCCAGCAGCAAAGGCATTGGGAACGAAGCTTTCTTT.